This TCR beta chain originates from a study of blood T cells in healthy people across ages. The trim removed 1 base at V and 9 bases at J, leaving 8 bases unmatched. The CDR3 runs to 15 residues. CDR1 is SNHLY, CDR2 FYNNEI, per germline. Primers used in a second PCR of roughly 7 to 12 cycles were a sample-barcoded 5' primer and a J-beta primer mix. Via MiXCR, TCRdb re-called the 5' RACE reads, giving one row per CDR3 protein. Of 700,000 or so distinct CDR3 sequences listed, 40% to 50% were seen once; the top ten hold around 30%. The TCR comes from an elderly man in good health. The chain couples TRBV2 to TRBJ2-1, with 8 nucleotides matching TRBD2. The sequenced sample consisted of blood. The CDR3 region is CASSEETGGRSEQFF. The CDR3 nucleotides read TGTGCCAGCAGTGAAGAGACGGGAGGGAGGAGTGAGCAGTTCTTC.